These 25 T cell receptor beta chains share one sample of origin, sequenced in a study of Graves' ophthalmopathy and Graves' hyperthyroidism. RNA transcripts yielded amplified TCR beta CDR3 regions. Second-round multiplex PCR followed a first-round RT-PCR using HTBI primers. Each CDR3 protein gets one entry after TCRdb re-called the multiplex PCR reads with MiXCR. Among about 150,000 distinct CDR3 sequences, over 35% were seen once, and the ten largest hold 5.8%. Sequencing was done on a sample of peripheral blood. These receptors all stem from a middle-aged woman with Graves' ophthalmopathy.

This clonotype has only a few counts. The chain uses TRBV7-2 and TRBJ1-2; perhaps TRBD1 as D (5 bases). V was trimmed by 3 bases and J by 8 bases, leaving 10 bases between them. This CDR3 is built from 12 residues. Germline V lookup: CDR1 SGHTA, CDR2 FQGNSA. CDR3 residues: CASSLQGAGYTF. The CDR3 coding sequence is TGTGCCAGCAGCTTGCAAGGGGCGGGCTACACCTTC.

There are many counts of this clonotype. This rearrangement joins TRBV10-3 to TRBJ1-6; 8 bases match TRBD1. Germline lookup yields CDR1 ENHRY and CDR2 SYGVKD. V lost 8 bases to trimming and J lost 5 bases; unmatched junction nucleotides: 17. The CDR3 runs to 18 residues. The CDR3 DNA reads TGTGCCATCTCGTCCGGAGGGACAGGCGATAGTGATAATTCACCCCTCCACTTT. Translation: CAISSGGTGDSDNSPLHF.

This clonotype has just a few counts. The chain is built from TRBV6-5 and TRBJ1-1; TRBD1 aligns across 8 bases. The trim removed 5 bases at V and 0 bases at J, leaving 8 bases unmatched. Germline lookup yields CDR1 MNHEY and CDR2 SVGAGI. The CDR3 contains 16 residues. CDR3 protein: CASSPRQGPLNTEAFF. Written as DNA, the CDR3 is TGTGCCAGCAGTCCTCGACAGGGGCCGTTGAACACTGAAGCTTTCTTT.

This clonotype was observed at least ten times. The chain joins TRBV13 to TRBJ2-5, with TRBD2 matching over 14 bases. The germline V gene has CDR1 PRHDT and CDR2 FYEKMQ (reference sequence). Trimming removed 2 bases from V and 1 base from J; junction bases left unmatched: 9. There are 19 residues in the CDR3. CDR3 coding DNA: TGTGCCAGCAGCTTACGTGGGACTAGCGGGAGATGGGGCCAAGAGACCCAGTACTTC. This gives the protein CASSLRGTSGRWGQETQYF.

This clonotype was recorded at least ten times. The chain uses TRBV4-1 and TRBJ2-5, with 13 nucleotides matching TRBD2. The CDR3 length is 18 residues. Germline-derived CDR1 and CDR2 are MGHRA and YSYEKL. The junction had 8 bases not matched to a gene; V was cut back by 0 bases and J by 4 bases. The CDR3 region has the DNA TGCGCCAGCAGCCAAGATCAGGTGACTAGCGGGAGGTCAGAGACCCAGTACTTC. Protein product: CASSQDQVTSGRSETQYF.

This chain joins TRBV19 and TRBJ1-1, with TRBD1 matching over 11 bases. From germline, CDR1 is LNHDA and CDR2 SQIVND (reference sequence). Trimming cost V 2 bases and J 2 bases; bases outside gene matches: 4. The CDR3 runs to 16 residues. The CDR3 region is CASSISGTGGNTEAFF. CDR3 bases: TGTGCCAGTAGTATATCAGGGACAGGGGGTAACACTGAAGCTTTCTTT.

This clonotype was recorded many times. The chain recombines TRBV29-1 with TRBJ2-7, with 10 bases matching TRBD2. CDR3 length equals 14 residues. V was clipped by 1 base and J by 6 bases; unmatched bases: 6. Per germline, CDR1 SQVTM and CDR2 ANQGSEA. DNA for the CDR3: TGCAGCGTTGAAGGTCTAGCGGGAGTTCGCGAGCAGTACTTC. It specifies CSVEGLAGVREQYF.

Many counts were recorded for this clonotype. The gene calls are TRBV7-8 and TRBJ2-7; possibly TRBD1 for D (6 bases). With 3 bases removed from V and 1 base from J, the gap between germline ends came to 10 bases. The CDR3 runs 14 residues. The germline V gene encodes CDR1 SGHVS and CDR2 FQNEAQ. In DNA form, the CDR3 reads TGTGCCAGCAGCTTCAACAGGGCTTCCTACGAGCAGTACTTC. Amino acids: CASSFNRASYEQYF.

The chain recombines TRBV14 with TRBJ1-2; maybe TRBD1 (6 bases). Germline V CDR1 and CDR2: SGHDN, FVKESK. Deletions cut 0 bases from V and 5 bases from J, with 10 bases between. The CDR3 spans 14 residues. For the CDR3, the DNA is TGTGCCAGCAGCCAAGATACAGGGTTTTATGGCTACACCTTC. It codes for CASSQDTGFYGYTF. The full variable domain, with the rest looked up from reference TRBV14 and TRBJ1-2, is EAGVTQFPSHSVIEKGQTVTLRCDPISGHDNLYWYRRVMGKEIKFLLHFVKESKQDESGMPNNRFLAERTGGTYSTLKVQPAELEDSGVYFCASSQDTGFYGYTFGSGTRLTVV.

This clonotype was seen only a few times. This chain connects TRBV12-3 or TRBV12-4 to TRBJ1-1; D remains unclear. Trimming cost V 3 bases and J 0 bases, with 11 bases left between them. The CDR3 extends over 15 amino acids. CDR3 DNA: TGTGCCAGCAGTTTGCCTGGGGTCTTGAACACTGAAGCTTTCTTT. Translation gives CASSLPGVLNTEAFF.

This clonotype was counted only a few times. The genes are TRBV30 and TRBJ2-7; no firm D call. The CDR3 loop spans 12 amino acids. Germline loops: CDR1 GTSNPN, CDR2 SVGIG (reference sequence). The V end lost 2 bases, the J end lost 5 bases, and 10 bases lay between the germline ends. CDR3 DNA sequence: TGTGCCTGGAGTAGGTCCACCCACGAGCAGTACTTC. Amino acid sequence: CAWSRSTHEQYF.

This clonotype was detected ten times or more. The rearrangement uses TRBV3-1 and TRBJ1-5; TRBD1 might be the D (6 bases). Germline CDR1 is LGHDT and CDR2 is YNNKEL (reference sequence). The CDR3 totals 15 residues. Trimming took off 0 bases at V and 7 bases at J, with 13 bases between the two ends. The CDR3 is CASSQDIGGHQPQHF. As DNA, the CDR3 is TGTGCCAGCAGCCAAGATATCGGGGGCCACCAGCCCCAGCATTTT.

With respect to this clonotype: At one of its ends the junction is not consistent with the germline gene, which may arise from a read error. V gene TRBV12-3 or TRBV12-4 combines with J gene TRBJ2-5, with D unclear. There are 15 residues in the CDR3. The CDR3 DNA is TGTGCCATCAGTGAGGCCCACTACGGACAAGAGACCCAGTACTTC. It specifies CAISEAHYGQETQYF.

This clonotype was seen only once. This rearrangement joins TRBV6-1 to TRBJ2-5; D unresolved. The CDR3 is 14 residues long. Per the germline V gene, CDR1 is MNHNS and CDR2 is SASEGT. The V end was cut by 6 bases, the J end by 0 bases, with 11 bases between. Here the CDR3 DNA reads TGTGCCAGCAGGGGGATCACTTACCAAGAGACCCAGTACTTC. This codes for CASRGITYQETQYF.

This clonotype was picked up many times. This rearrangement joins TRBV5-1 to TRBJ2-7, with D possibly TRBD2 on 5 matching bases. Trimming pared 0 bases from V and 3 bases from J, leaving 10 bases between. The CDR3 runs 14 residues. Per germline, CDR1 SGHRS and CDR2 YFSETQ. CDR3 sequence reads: CASSLGSGGYEQYF. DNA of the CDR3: TGCGCCAGCAGCTTGGGGTCCGGAGGCTACGAGCAGTACTTC.

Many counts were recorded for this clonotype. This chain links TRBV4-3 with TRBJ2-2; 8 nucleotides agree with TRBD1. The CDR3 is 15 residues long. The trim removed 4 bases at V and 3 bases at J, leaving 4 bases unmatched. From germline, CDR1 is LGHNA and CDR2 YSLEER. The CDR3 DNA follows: TGCGCCAGCAGCCCCCGACAGGGGCACACCGGGGAGCTGTTTTTT. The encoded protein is CASSPRQGHTGELFF.

CDR3 protein: CASSLNRMIGELFF. The CDR3 DNA is TGTGCCAGCAGTTTAAACAGGATGATCGGGGAGCTGTTTTTT. The chain has TRBV28 and TRBJ2-2; tentative D call: TRBD1 (5 bases). The CDR3 loop spans 14 amino acids. The germline V gene encodes CDR1 MDHEN and CDR2 SYDVKM. V dropped 2 bases and J dropped 7 bases, with 11 bases sitting between them.

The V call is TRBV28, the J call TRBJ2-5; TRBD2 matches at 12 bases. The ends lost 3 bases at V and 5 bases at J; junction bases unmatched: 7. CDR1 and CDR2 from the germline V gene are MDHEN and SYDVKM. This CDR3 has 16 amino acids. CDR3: CASSLSRTSGKETQYF. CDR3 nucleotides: TGTGCCAGCAGTTTGTCTAGGACTAGCGGGAAGGAGACCCAGTACTTC. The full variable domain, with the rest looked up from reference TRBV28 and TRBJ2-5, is DVKVTQSSRYLVKRTGEKVFLECVQDMDHENMFWYRQDPGLGLRLIYFSYDVKMKEKGDIPEGYSVSREKKERFSLILESASTNQTSMYLCASSLSRTSGKETQYFGPGTRLLVL.

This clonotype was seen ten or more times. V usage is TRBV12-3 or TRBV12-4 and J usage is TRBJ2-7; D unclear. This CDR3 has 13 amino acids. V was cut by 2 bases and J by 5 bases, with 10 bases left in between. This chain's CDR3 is CASSLKIEHEQYF. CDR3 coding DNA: TGTGCCAGCAGTTTAAAAATCGAGCACGAGCAGTACTTC.

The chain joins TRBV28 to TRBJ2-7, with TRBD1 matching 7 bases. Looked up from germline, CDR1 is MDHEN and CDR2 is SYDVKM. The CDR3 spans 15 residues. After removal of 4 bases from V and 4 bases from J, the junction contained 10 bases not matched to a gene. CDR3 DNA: TGTGCCAGCAGTTCACCCGACAGGGCTGCATACGAGCAGTACTTC. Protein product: CASSSPDRAAYEQYF.

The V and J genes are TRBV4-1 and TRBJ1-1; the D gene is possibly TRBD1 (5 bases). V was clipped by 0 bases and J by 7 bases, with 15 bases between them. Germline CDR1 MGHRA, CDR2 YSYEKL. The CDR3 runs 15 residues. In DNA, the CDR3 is TGCGCCAGCAGCCAAGAAGGCCTGAGGCAGGGTGAAGCTTTCTTT. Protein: CASSQEGLRQGEAFF.

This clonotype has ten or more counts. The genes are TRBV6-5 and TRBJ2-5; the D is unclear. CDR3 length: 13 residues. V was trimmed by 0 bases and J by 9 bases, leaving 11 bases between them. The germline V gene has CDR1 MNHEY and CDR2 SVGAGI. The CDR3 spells CASSYSNRAAQYF. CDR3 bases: TGTGCCAGCAGTTACTCGAACCGGGCGGCCCAGTACTTC.

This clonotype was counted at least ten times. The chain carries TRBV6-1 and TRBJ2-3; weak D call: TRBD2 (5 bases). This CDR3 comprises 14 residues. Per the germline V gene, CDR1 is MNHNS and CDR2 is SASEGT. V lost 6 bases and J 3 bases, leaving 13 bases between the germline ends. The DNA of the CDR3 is TGTGCCAGCAGGTCCGGTCTAGCAACAGATACGCAGTATTTT. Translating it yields CASRSGLATDTQYF.

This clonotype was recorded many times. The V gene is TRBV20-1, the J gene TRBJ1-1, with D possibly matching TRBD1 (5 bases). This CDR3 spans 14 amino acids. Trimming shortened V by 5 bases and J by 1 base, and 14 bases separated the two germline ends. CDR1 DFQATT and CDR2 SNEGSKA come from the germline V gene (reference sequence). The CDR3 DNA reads TGCAGTGCTGACAGTGGGAAAACGAACACTGAAGCTTTCTTT. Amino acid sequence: CSADSGKTNTEAFF.

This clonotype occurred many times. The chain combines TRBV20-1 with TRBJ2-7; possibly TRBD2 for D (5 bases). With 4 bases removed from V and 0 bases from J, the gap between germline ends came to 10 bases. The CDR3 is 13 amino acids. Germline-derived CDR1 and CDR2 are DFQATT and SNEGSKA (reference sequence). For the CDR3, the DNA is TGCAGTGCTACCGGGATTTTCTCCTACGAGCAGTACTTC. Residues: CSATGIFSYEQYF.